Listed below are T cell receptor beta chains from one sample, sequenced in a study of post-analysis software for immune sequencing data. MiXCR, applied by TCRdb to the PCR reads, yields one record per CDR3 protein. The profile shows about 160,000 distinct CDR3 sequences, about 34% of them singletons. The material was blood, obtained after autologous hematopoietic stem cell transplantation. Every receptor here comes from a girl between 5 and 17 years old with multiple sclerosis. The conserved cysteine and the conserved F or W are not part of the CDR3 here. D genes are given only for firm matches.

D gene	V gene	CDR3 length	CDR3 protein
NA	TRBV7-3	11	ASSLEWGYEQY
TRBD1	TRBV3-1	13	ASSLTGGGNQPQH
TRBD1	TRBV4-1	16	ASSRTLRTGTAQETQY
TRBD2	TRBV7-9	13	ASSLGLREGGEQF
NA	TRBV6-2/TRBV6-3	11	ASKTGAAYEQY
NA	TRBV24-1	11	ATRGGTVNEQF
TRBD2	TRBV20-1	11	SARWEGQDTQY
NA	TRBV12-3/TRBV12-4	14	ASSLFLQGQNYGYT
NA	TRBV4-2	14	ASSPTSDTVNTEAF
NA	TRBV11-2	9	ASSKYNEQF
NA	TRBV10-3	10	ATAASNQPQH